Below are 25 T cell receptor beta chains sequenced from a single sample in a study of blood T cell repertoires in COVID-19. TCRdb's table, derived via immunoSEQ multiplex PCR, lists solely in-frame clones and lacks some. The table lists 150,000 to 200,000 clones, about 88% of them singletons, with less than 3% in the top ten. Material for sequencing was peripheral blood. The receptor source for this set is a woman aged 25 to 39 with active or convalescent COVID-19.

The chain recombines TRBV6-2 or TRBV6-3 with TRBJ1-2; no clear D gene. The V gene lost 6 bases and the J gene lost 4 bases, with 12 bases spanning the gap. Germline V CDR1 and CDR2: MNHEY, SVGEGT. This CDR3 is 13 amino acids long. CDR3 DNA sequence: TGTGCCAGCAGCCCTGACCTAGGCTATGGCTACACCTTC. Protein: CASSPDLGYGYTF.

The chain recombines TRBV6-5 with TRBJ1-1, with 11 bases that match TRBD1. After removal of 6 bases from V and 8 bases from J, the junction contained 2 bases not matched to a gene. Germline V gives CDR1 MNHEY, CDR2 SVGAGI. There are 12 residues in the CDR3. This chain's CDR3 is CASSWDRGEAFF. The CDR3 DNA follows: TGTGCCAGCAGCTGGGACAGGGGGGAAGCTTTCTTT.

The CDR3 coding sequence is TGTGCCAGTAGTCAGGGGGCTAGTGGCTACACCTTC. It encodes CASSQGASGYTF. The V gene is TRBV19, the J gene TRBJ1-2, with TRBD1 matching 8 bases. The CDR3 length is 12 residues. V gave up 5 bases and J gave up 7 bases; unmatched junction bases: 3. Germline V gene sequence: CDR1 LNHDA, CDR2 SQIVND (reference sequence).

The chain is built from TRBV5-1 and TRBJ2-7, with 11 positions matching TRBD2. CDR3 length: 15 amino acids. V was clipped by 0 bases and J by 6 bases; unmatched bases: 5. Germline V gene sequence: CDR1 SGHRS, CDR2 YFSETQ. CDR3 residues: CASSLAGLAVTEQYF. CDR3 nucleotides: TGCGCCAGCAGCTTGGCGGGACTAGCGGTTACCGAGCAGTACTTC.

The chain links TRBV7-8 to TRBJ2-7, with TRBD1 as a possible D gene (6 bases). The V gene's germline CDR1 is SGHVS and CDR2 FQNEAQ. V was cut by 5 bases and J by 4 bases, with 15 bases left in between. The CDR3 consists of 14 residues. CDR3 nucleotide sequence: TGTGCCAGCAGCCCCCTTGGACAGTCTTACGAGCAGTACTTC. This translates into CASSPLGQSYEQYF. The whole variable domain, remainder taken from reference TRBV7-8 and TRBJ2-7, is GAGVSQSPRYKVAKRGQDVALRCDPISGHVSLFWYQQALGQGPEFLTYFQNEAQLDKSGLPSDRFFAERPEGSVSTLKIQRTQQEDSAVYLCASSPLGQSYEQYFGPGTRLTVT.

V usage is TRBV27 and J usage is TRBJ2-1; 7 nucleotides align to TRBD2. This CDR3 comprises 17 residues. CDR1 MNHEY and CDR2 SMNVEV come from the germline V gene (reference sequence). V lost 7 bases, J lost 6 bases, and 18 bases stayed unmatched. CDR3 protein: CASTPVMGGGPGNEQFF. Written as DNA, the CDR3 is TGTGCCAGCACCCCCGTTATGGGGGGAGGGCCGGGCAATGAGCAGTTCTTC.

The rearrangement joins TRBV27 to TRBJ1-5; the match to TRBD1 covers 8 bases. Germline V CDR1 and CDR2: MNHEY, SMNVEV (reference sequence). With V trimmed by 4 bases and J by 3 bases, 5 bases remained unmatched. This CDR3 has 15 residues. In DNA form, the CDR3 reads TGTGCCAGCAGTTGGACAGGGTTAAACAATCAGCCCCAGCATTTT. Protein: CASSWTGLNNQPQHF.

V usage is TRBV5-1 and J usage is TRBJ2-2, with TRBD2 matching 9 bases. V shed 1 base, J shed 4 bases, and the junction held 8 bases outside the gene matches. The germline V gene encodes CDR1 SGHRS and CDR2 YFSETQ. The CDR3 is 17 residues long. The CDR3 loop is CASSLQGLAGPTGELFF. The CDR3 nucleotides are TGCGCCAGCAGCTTGCAAGGCCTAGCGGGACCCACCGGGGAGCTGTTTTTT. Complete variable domain (other parts from reference TRBV5-1 and TRBJ2-2): KAGVTQTPRYLIKTRGQQVTLSCSPISGHRSVSWYQQTPGQGLQFLFEYFSETQRNKGNFPGRFSGRQFSNSRSEMNVSTLELGDSALYLCASSLQGLAGPTGELFFGEGSRLTVL.

The V call is TRBV7-2, the J call TRBJ1-3, with 8 bases lining up with TRBD1. With 4 bases clipped from V and 0 bases from J, the junction kept 5 bases outside the gene matches. This CDR3 has 16 residues. Germline CDR1 is SGHTA and CDR2 is FQGNSA. CDR3 nucleotide sequence: TGTGCCAGCAGCTCAGACGGGACAGGCTCTGGAAACACCATATATTTT. Translating it yields CASSSDGTGSGNTIYF. The variable domain in full, completed from reference TRBV7-2 and TRBJ1-3, reads GAGVSQSPSNKVTEKGKDVELRCDPISGHTALYWYRQSLGQGLEFLIYFQGNSAPDKSGLPSDRFSAERTGGSVSTLTIQRTQQEDSAVYLCASSSDGTGSGNTIYFGEGSWLTVV.

The chain carries TRBV7-9 and TRBJ1-1; 11 nucleotides line up with TRBD1. This CDR3 is built from 14 residues. CDR1 SEHNR and CDR2 FQNEAQ come from the germline V gene (reference sequence). V was pared by 4 bases and J by 5 bases, with 3 bases of the junction left unmatched. The CDR3 DNA reads TGTGCCAGCAGCTCCTGGGACAGGGGGACTGAAGCTTTCTTT. This sequence encodes CASSSWDRGTEAFF.

The rearrangement links TRBV7-9 to TRBJ1-1, with D possibly TRBD1 on 6 matching bases. Germline assignment: CDR1 SEHNR and CDR2 FQNEAQ (reference sequence). The CDR3 spans 11 residues. V lost 2 bases and J lost 11, with 9 bases in between. Here the CDR3 DNA reads TGTGCCAGCAGCTTAATGGGGGCGGCTTTCTTT. Protein sequence: CASSLMGAAFF.

This clone was detected a few times. V usage is TRBV2 and J usage is TRBJ2-3; the match to TRBD1 covers 8 bases. This CDR3 comprises 13 residues. Germline V CDR1 and CDR2: SNHLY, FYNNEI. V trimming: 4 bases; J trimming: 8 bases; junction bases outside the gene matches: 5. The CDR3 DNA reads as TGTGCCAGCAGTGTCAGGGGGCAGGTTACGCAGTATTTT. This codes for CASSVRGQVTQYF. The complete variable domain, with remaining parts taken from reference TRBV2 and TRBJ2-3, reads EPEVTQTPSHQVTQMGQEVILRCVPISNHLYFYWYRQILGQKVEFLVSFYNNEISEKSEIFDDQFSVERPDGSNFTLKIRSTKLEDSAMYFCASSVRGQVTQYFGPGTRLTVL.

The chain employs TRBV24-1 and TRBJ2-2; perhaps TRBD1 as D (5 bases). V lost 7 bases and J lost 7, with 9 bases in between. The CDR3 length is 12 residues. Per germline, CDR1 KGHDR and CDR2 SFDVKD. CDR3 in DNA: TGTGCCACCAGAGGGGTTGGCGGGGAGCTGTTTTTT. Encoded protein: CATRGVGGELFF.

This clone has only a few counts. The chain combines TRBV6-5 with TRBJ1-5; maybe TRBD1 (6 bases). Between the trimmed V and J ends, which lost 6 bases and 4 bases, there was a span of 10 bases. The CDR3 spans 13 residues. Germline loops: CDR1 MNHEY, CDR2 SVGAGI. DNA for the CDR3: TGTGCCAGCAGGGTAACAGGGAATCAGCCCCAGCATTTT. It specifies CASRVTGNQPQHF.

V gene TRBV7-8 combines with J gene TRBJ2-1, with 10 bases matching TRBD2. V shed 6 bases, J shed 2 bases, and the junction held 7 bases outside the gene matches. The CDR3 has 16 residues. From germline, CDR1 is SGHVS and CDR2 FQNEAQ. This CDR3 reads CASSSAGGATYNEQFF. As DNA, the CDR3 is TGTGCCAGCAGTTCAGCGGGGGGGGCGACCTACAATGAGCAGTTCTTC.

This clone was recorded once. The sample has other DNA sequences that encode this CDR3 too. The genes are TRBV5-4 and TRBJ2-7; perhaps TRBD1 as D (5 bases). Trimming stripped 4 bases from V and 3 bases from J, with 8 bases between. The CDR3 contains 12 residues. CDR1 and CDR2 (germline): SGHNT, YYREEE (reference sequence). CDR3 coding DNA: TGTGCCAGCAGCCGCGACAGCTACGAGCAGTACTTC. Protein product: CASSRDSYEQYF.

J is TRBJ1-5 and V is TRBV6-2 or TRBV6-3; 7 bases align to TRBD1. V gave up 7 bases and J gave up 6 bases; unmatched junction bases: 12. This CDR3 has 15 residues. Germline V gene data show CDR1 as MNHEY and CDR2 as SVGEGT. Here the CDR3 reads CASNPRGESTQPQHF. The CDR3 bases are TGTGCCAGCAACCCCAGGGGGGAAAGTACTCAGCCCCAGCATTTT.

This rearrangement joins TRBV14 to TRBJ2-4; 9 positions agree with TRBD1. V trimming: 4 bases; J trimming: 7 bases; junction bases outside the gene matches: 14. The CDR3 consists of 17 residues. In germline, CDR1 is SGHDN, CDR2 FVKESK. The CDR3 nucleotides are TGTGCCAGCAGCCCCCTTCTCAGAACAGGGGGCTGGAACATTCAGTACTTC. Its translation: CASSPLLRTGGWNIQYF.

This chain uses TRBV7-9 with TRBJ2-7; D not resolved. V gave up 0 bases and J gave up 0 bases, with 15 bases separating them. The germline V gene encodes CDR1 SEHNR and CDR2 FQNEAQ (reference sequence). This CDR3 is 17 amino acids long. CDR3 DNA sequence: TGTGCCAGCAGCTTAGCACCCCTCAAGCCAAGCTCCTACGAGCAGTACTTC. Translating it yields CASSLAPLKPSSYEQYF.

V and J are TRBV7-9 and TRBJ1-2; D gene uncertain. Trimming took off 2 bases at V and 0 bases at J, with 7 bases between the two ends. This CDR3 is 14 amino acids long. The germline gives CDR1 SEHNR, CDR2 FQNEAQ (reference sequence). CDR3 in DNA: TGTGCCAGCAGCTTAAGCGGGACTAACTATGGCTACACCTTC. Encoded protein: CASSLSGTNYGYTF.

J is TRBJ1-2 and V is TRBV19; weak D call: TRBD1 (6 bases). From germline, CDR1 is LNHDA and CDR2 SQIVND (reference sequence). The length of the CDR3 is 14 residues. V gave up 3 bases and J gave up 4 bases, with 12 bases separating them. The CDR3 DNA sequence: TGTGCCAGTAGTATCTCTCACAGGGTCTATGGCTACACCTTC. Translated, it gives CASSISHRVYGYTF.

This chain links TRBV30 with TRBJ1-1, with 7 bases aligning to TRBD1. The CDR3 runs 15 residues. Unmatched junction bases numbered 8, after V lost 4 bases and J lost 0 bases. In germline, CDR1 is GTSNPN, CDR2 SVGIG (reference sequence). The CDR3: CAWKCLGTVNTEAFF. CDR3 DNA: TGTGCCTGGAAGTGCCTAGGGACAGTGAACACTGAAGCTTTCTTT.

This sequence joins TRBV5-1 and TRBJ1-2, with TRBD1 matching 10 bases. Unmatched junction bases numbered 6, after V lost 4 bases and J lost 3 bases. Germline lookup yields CDR1 SGHRS and CDR2 YFSETQ. The CDR3 is 15 residues long. The CDR3 reads CASSAATGGDYGYTF. CDR3 DNA: TGCGCCAGCAGCGCTGCGACAGGGGGCGACTATGGCTACACCTTC.

CDR3 sequence (DNA): TGTGCCAGCAGTCCACAGGGTGTAAGCACCGGGGAGCTGTTTTTT. It is translated as CASSPQGVSTGELFF. The gene calls are TRBV27 and TRBJ2-2; the D gene is possibly TRBD1 (6 bases). The CDR3 is 15 amino acids. V dropped 5 bases and J dropped 4 bases, with 14 bases sitting between them. In germline, CDR1 is MNHEY, CDR2 SMNVEV (reference sequence).

The gene calls are TRBV19 and TRBJ1-3, with 7 positions matching TRBD1. Per the germline V gene, CDR1 is LNHDA and CDR2 is SQIVND (reference sequence). This CDR3 region has 15 residues. After removal of 7 bases from V and 1 base from J, the junction contained 7 bases not matched to a gene. DNA of the CDR3: TGTGCCAGTATCCCGGACAGGTATTCTGGAAACACCATATATTTT. The encoded protein is CASIPDRYSGNTIYF.